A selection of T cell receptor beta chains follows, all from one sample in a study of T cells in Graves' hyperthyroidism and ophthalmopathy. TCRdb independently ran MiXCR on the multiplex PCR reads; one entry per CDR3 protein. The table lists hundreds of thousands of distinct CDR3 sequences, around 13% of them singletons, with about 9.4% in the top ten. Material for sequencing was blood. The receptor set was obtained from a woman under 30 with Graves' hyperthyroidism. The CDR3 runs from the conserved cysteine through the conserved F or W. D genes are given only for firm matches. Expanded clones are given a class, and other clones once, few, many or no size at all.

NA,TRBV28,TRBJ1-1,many,CASSFSSSSVTEAFF,TGTGCCAGCAGTTTTTCCTCTAGCTCAGTCACTGAAGCTTTCTTT
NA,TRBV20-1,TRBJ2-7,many,CSANSGATYEQYF,TGCAGTGCTAATTCCGGGGCCACCTACGAGCAGTACTTC
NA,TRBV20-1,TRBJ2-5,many,CSALDSPNGPQETQYF,TGCAGTGCCCTTGATAGCCCAAACGGGCCCCAAGAGACCCAGTACTTC
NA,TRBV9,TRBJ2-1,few,CASSVEGGVSYNEQFF,TGTGCCAGCAGCGTAGAAGGCGGCGTCTCCTACAATGAGCAGTTCTTC
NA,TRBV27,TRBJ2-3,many,CASSHGQPIGYTDTQYF,TGTGCCAGCAGCCACGGGCAGCCCATAGGTTACACAGATACGCAGTATTTT
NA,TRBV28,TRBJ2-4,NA,CASSEGSEAKNIQYF,TGTGCCAGCAGTGAGGGTAGTGAAGCCAAAAACATTCAGTACTTC
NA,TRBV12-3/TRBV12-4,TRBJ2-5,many,CASSLKSRYVAQYF,TGTGCCAGCAGTTTAAAGTCGCGCTACGTTGCCCAGTACTTC
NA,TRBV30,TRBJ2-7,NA,CAWTRSGEQYF,TGTGCCTGGACAAGATCGGGCGAGCAGTACTTC
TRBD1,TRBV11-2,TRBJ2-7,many,CASSQTRQGYEQYF,TGTGCCAGCAGCCAAACTCGACAGGGCTACGAGCAGTACTTC
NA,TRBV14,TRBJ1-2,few,CASSQRTWELYGYTF,TGTGCCAGCAGCCAAAGGACCTGGGAACTCTATGGCTACACCTTC
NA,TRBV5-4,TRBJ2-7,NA,CASSKPAGASYEQYF,TGTGCCAGCAGCAAACCGGCAGGGGCAAGCTACGAGCAGTACTTC
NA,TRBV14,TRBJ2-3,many,CASSQVPGVEDTQYF,TGTGCCAGCAGCCAAGTACCGGGGGTGGAAGATACGCAGTATTTT
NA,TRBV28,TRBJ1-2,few,CASSLEVVQLGYTF,TGTGCCAGCAGTTTAGAGGTTGTGCAGTTGGGCTACACCTTC
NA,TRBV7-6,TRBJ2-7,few,CASSLSASYEQYF,TGTGCCAGCAGCTTAAGCGCCTCCTACGAGCAGTACTTC
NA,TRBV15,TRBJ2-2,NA,CATSPETDTGELFF,TGTGCCACCAGCCCTGAGACGGACACCGGGGAGCTGTTTTTT
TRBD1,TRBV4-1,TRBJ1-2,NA,CASSPGGDRVDGYTF,TGCGCCAGCAGCCCGGGGGGCGACAGGGTCGATGGCTACACCTTC
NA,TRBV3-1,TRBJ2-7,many,CASSQVPTLGYEQYF,TGTGCCAGCAGCCAAGTCCCCACACTGGGATACGAGCAGTACTTC
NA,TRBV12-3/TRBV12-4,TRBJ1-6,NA,CASSPDSPLIYSPLHF,TGTGCCAGCAGTCCGGACAGTCCACTTATATATTCACCCCTCCACTTT
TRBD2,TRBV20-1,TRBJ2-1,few,CSAYAGTKKYNEQFF,TGCAGTGCCTACGCCGGGACTAAAAAGTACAATGAGCAGTTCTTC
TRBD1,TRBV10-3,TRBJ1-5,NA,CATKTGDQPQHF,TGTGCCACGAAAACAGGGGATCAGCCCCAGCATTTT
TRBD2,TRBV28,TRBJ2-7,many,CASSLQGTRSNEQYF,TGTGCCAGCAGTCTCCAGGGGACTAGGTCCAACGAGCAGTACTTC
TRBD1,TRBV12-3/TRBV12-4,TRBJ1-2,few,CASSAGTARNYGYTF,TGTGCCAGCAGTGCCGGGACAGCCAGAAACTATGGCTACACCTTC
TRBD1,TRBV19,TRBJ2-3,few,CASSPSGTGVSTDTQYF,TGTGCCAGTAGTCCATCCGGGACAGGCGTTAGCACAGATACGCAGTATTTT
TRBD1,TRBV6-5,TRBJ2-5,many,CASSYYGTGGGETQYF,TGTGCCAGCAGTTACTATGGGACAGGGGGAGGAGAGACCCAGTACTTC
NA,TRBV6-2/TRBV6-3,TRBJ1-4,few,CASSYKGLGNEKLFF,TGTGCCAGCAGTTACAAGGGATTGGGTAATGAAAAACTGTTTTTT
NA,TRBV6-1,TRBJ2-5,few,CASSNQGAETQYF,TGTGCCAGCAGTAACCAGGGAGCTGAGACCCAGTACTTC
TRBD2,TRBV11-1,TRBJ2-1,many,CASSLAPGLAEYNEQFF,TGTGCCAGCAGCCTAGCCCCGGGACTAGCGGAGTACAATGAGCAGTTCTTC
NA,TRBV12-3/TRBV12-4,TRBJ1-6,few,CASTGTYNSPLHF,TGTGCCAGCACCGGGACCTATAATTCACCCCTCCACTTT
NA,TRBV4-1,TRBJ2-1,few,CASSLGQGYYNEQFF,TGCGCCAGCAGCCTGGGGCAGGGTTATTACAATGAGCAGTTCTTC
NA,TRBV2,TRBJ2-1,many,CASSPLEGDEQFF,TGTGCCAGCAGCCCTCTAGAGGGAGATGAGCAGTTCTTC
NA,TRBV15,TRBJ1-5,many,CATSRRQSNQPQHF,TGTGCCACCAGCCGTAGACAGAGCAATCAGCCCCAGCATTTT
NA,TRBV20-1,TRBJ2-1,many,CSAAPRGEQFF,TGCAGTGCTGCCCCTAGGGGTGAGCAGTTCTTC
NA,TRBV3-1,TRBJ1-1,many,CASSYGTVNTEAFF,TGTGCCAGCAGTTACGGGACGGTGAACACTGAAGCTTTCTTT
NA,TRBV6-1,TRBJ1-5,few,CASSDWHNSNQPQHF,TGTGCCAGCAGTGACTGGCACAATAGCAATCAGCCCCAGCATTTT
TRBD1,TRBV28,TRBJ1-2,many,CASSSGGGVGGYTF,TGTGCCAGCAGCTCGGGAGGGGGCGTCGGAGGCTACACCTTC
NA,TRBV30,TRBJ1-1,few,CAWSPWTTGTEAFF,TGTGCCTGGAGTCCGTGGACGACGGGCACTGAAGCTTTCTTT
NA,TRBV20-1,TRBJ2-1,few,CSARGPGEEQFF,TGCAGTGCTAGAGGGCCCGGGGAAGAGCAGTTCTTC
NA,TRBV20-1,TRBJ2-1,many,CSARDSPLDNEQFF,TGCAGTGCTAGGGACTCGCCCCTCGACAATGAGCAGTTCTTC
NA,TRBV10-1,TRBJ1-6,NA,CASTGSLNSPLHF,TGCGCCAGCACGGGCAGCCTTAATTCACCCCTCCACTTT
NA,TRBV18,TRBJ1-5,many,CASSPLAGSNQPQHF,TGTGCCAGCTCACCATTGGCAGGTAGCAATCAGCCCCAGCATTTT
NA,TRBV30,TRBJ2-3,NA,CAWTFGTDTQYF,TGTGCCTGGACCTTCGGGACAGATACGCAGTATTTT
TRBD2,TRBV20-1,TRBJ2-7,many,CSARVGASGTREQYF,TGCAGTGCTAGAGTAGGGGCTAGCGGGACCCGCGAGCAGTACTTC
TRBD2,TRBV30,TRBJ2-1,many,CAWSVLGREGRNEQFF,TGTGCCTGGAGTGTATTAGGGCGGGAGGGAAGGAATGAGCAGTTCTTC
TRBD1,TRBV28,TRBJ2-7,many,CASTLTGSSYEQYF,TGTGCCAGCACCCTGACAGGGAGCTCCTACGAGCAGTACTTC
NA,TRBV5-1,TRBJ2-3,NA,CASSLGLTQYF,TGCGCCAGCAGCTTGGGCCTGACGCAGTATTTT
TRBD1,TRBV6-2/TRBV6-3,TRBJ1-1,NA,CASSSTSRGRTDTEAFF,TGTGCCAGCAGCTCAACCTCCAGGGGGCGTACGGACACTGAAGCTTTCTTT
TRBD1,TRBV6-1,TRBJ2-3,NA,CASRGAGGIGDTQYF,TGTGCCAGCCGCGGGGCAGGGGGCATAGGTGATACGCAGTATTTT
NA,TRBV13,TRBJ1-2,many,CASSLAAAGIRYGYTF,TGTGCCAGCAGCTTAGCGGCCGCAGGGATCCGCTATGGCTACACCTTC
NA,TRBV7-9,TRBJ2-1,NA,CASSPGLHSLNEQFF,TGTGCCAGCAGCCCGGGACTCCATTCTCTAAATGAGCAGTTCTTC
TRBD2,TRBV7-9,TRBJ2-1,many,CASSAPPSTSGKGNEQFF,TGTGCCAGCAGCGCCCCGCCAAGTACTAGCGGGAAAGGCAATGAGCAGTTCTTC
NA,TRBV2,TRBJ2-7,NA,CASSAGRANEQYF,TGTGCCAGCAGTGCCGGGAGAGCAAACGAGCAGTACTTC
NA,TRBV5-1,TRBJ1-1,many,CASSLGAGVEAFF,TGCGCCAGCAGCTTGGGAGCAGGGGTTGAAGCTTTCTTT